A single sample gave rise to the 20 T cell receptor beta chains below, sequenced in a study of blood T cell repertoires in COVID-19. Libraries were prepared by immunoSEQ multiplex PCR; TCRdb keeps only in-frame clonotypes and omits some of them. This sample has over 150,000 clones, with roughly nine tenths found just once. Sample: peripheral blood. The receptors come from a man in his thirties or forties with acute or convalescent COVID-19.

V is TRBV19 and J is TRBJ1-4; TRBD1 might be the D (5 bases). The V gene lost 6 bases and the J gene lost 2 bases, with 13 bases spanning the gap. The germline gives CDR1 LNHDA, CDR2 SQIVND (reference sequence). CDR3 length equals 15 residues. The CDR3 here is CASRWQGKTNEKLFF. The CDR3 bases are TGTGCCAGTAGATGGCAGGGCAAGACTAATGAAAAACTGTTTTTT.

The chain couples TRBV5-1 to TRBJ1-6, with D hard to call. CDR1 and CDR2 from the germline V gene are SGHRS and YFSETQ. V lost 4 bases and J lost 6, with 8 bases in between. CDR3 length equals 13 residues. CDR3: CASSVQVNSPLHF. CDR3 DNA: TGCGCCAGCAGCGTCCAGGTTAATTCACCCCTCCACTTT.

The chain carries TRBV3-1 (or the pseudogene TRBV3-2) and TRBJ2-7; D perhaps matches TRBD1 (5 bases). Trimming took 2 bases from V and 10 from J, leaving 12 bases between them. Per germline, CDR1 LGHDT and CDR2 YNNKEL (reference sequence). The CDR3 runs 12 residues. The CDR3 DNA reads as TGTGCCAGCAGCCAACGTAAAGGGGCCCAGTACTTC. Translated: CASSQRKGAQYF.

The chain is built from TRBV20-1 and TRBJ1-2; unclear D gene. Trimming cost V 3 bases and J 8 bases, with 16 bases left between them. Per the germline V gene, CDR1 is DFQATT and CDR2 is SNEGSKA (reference sequence). This CDR3 has 13 residues. The CDR3, as DNA: TGCAGTGCTAGTCGGCCGAGGGCACACGGCTACACCTTC. This sequence encodes CSASRPRAHGYTF.

The rearrangement uses TRBV7-8 and TRBJ1-6; 8 bases fit TRBD1. Trimming cost V 4 bases and J 7 bases; bases outside gene matches: 6. The CDR3 sequence is 15 residues long. Germline-derived CDR1 and CDR2 are SGHVS and FQNEAQ. The CDR3 DNA is TGTGCCAGCAGCTCTCGACAGGGGCCCAATTCACCCCTCCACTTT. Amino acid sequence: CASSSRQGPNSPLHF.

This clone was detected once. The genes are TRBV28 and TRBJ1-6; the match to TRBD1 covers 7 bases. Unmatched junction bases numbered 3, after V lost 5 bases and J lost 8 bases. The CDR3 totals 13 residues. CDR1 and CDR2 from the germline V gene are MDHEN and SYDVKM. In nucleotides, the CDR3 is TGTGCCAGCAGTGCGCAGGGGGATTCACCCCTCCACTTT. Translation gives CASSAQGDSPLHF. The full variable domain, its missing parts supplied by reference TRBV28 and TRBJ1-6, is DVKVTQSSRYLVKRTGEKVFLECVQDMDHENMFWYRQDPGLGLRLIYFSYDVKMKEKGDIPEGYSVSREKKERFSLILESASTNQTSMYLCASSAQGDSPLHFGNGTRLTVT.

This chain links TRBV5-1 with TRBJ1-4; 7 bases are a match to TRBD1. The germline gives CDR1 SGHRS, CDR2 YFSETQ. The CDR3 loop spans 14 amino acids. Trimming took 3 bases from V and 5 from J; bases not matched to a gene: 4. Here the CDR3 reads CASSSQGWNEKLFF. The DNA for the CDR3 is TGCGCCAGCAGCTCACAGGGGTGGAATGAAAAACTGTTTTTT.

The rearrangement uses TRBV9 and TRBJ1-4; 11 bases are shared with TRBD1. There are 16 residues in the CDR3. The germline CDR1 and CDR2 sequences are SGDLS and YYNGEE. Trimming cost V 1 base and J 8 bases; bases outside gene matches: 7. CDR3 sequence (DNA): TGTGCCAGCAGCGTAAATCCAGGGACAGGGGGGGAAAAACTGTTTTTT. Protein: CASSVNPGTGGEKLFF.

The gene calls are TRBV9 and TRBJ2-5; D unresolved. CDR1 and CDR2 (germline): SGDLS, YYNGEE. This CDR3 contains 12 residues. Between the trimmed V and J ends, which lost 3 bases and 7 bases, there was a span of 10 bases. The CDR3 nucleotides read TGTGCCAGCAGCGGATACTATGGGACCCAGTACTTC. Translated: CASSGYYGTQYF. Filled out from reference TRBV9 and TRBJ2-5, the complete variable domain reads DSGVTQTPKHLITATGQRVTLRCSPRSGDLSVYWYQQSLDQGLQFLIQYYNGEERAKGNILERFSAQQFPDLHSELNLSSLELGDSALYFCASSGYYGTQYFGPGTRLLVL.

In this sample, this clone turned up a few times. In DNA form, the CDR3 reads TGCGCCAGCAGTGATAAGGGGGCGGTTTACAATGAGCAGTTCTTC. This sequence encodes CASSDKGAVYNEQFF. The V and J genes are TRBV10-1 and TRBJ2-1; 7 bases agree with TRBD1. This CDR3 is 15 amino acids long. After removal of 3 bases from V and 4 bases from J, the junction contained 6 bases not matched to a gene. Germline V gene data show CDR1 as WNHNN and CDR2 as SYGVQD (reference sequence).

This clone was observed once. The chain carries TRBV7-2 and TRBJ2-1; D perhaps matches TRBD2 (7 bases). Trimming removed 6 bases at V and 1 base at J, with 13 bases between. The length of the CDR3 is 15 residues. CDR1 SGHTA and CDR2 FQGNSA come from the germline V gene. The chain's CDR3 is CASSPGGVSYNEQFF. The CDR3 DNA follows: TGTGCCAGCAGTCCGGGGGGCGTATCCTACAATGAGCAGTTCTTC. Full variable domain (rest looked up from reference TRBV7-2 and TRBJ2-1): GAGVSQSPSNKVTEKGKDVELRCDPISGHTALYWYRQSLGQGLEFLIYFQGNSAPDKSGLPSDRFSAERTGGSVSTLTIQRTQQEDSAVYLCASSPGGVSYNEQFFGPGTRLTVL.

V usage is TRBV28 and J usage is TRBJ1-1; TRBD1 matches at 8 bases. The V segment lost 6 bases and the J segment 2 bases; nucleotides outside the gene matches: 11. This CDR3 comprises 16 residues. Germline CDR1 and CDR2: MDHEN and SYDVKM. This CDR3 is CASRQPPGGGNTEAFF. The CDR3 nucleotides read TGTGCCAGCAGACAACCCCCAGGGGGCGGAAACACTGAAGCTTTCTTT. Based on the CDR3 plus reference TRBV28 and TRBJ1-1, the full variable domain is DVKVTQSSRYLVKRTGEKVFLECVQDMDHENMFWYRQDPGLGLRLIYFSYDVKMKEKGDIPEGYSVSREKKERFSLILESASTNQTSMYLCASRQPPGGGNTEAFFGQGTRLTVV.

V gene TRBV29-1 combines with J gene TRBJ2-3; no clear D gene. The V end lost 5 bases, the J end lost 3 bases, and 12 bases lay between the germline ends. The CDR3 has 13 residues. The germline V gene has CDR1 SQVTM and CDR2 ANQGSEA. As DNA, the CDR3 is TGCAGCGTTACACGCCCTGCAACAGATACGCAGTATTTT. Residues: CSVTRPATDTQYF.

V gene TRBV6-6 combines with J gene TRBJ2-2; 8 positions match TRBD2. The CDR3 consists of 16 residues. Per the germline V gene, CDR1 is MNHNY and CDR2 is SVGAGI (reference sequence). J was trimmed by 4 bases and V by 8 bases; bases with no gene match: 12. Here the CDR3 DNA reads TGTGCCAGCTCCTACAAAGGTAGCGGGGCCACCGGGGAGCTGTTTTTT. Translating gives CASSYKGSGATGELFF.

This chain uses TRBV19 with TRBJ1-2; 9 bases line up with TRBD1. From germline, CDR1 is LNHDA and CDR2 SQIVND (reference sequence). The CDR3 covers 16 residues. V trimming: 10 bases; J trimming: 4 bases; junction bases outside the gene matches: 16. The CDR3 region has the DNA TGTGCCACTATACCCCAGGGACAGGGTTTTCTCTATGGCTACACCTTC. Protein: CATIPQGQGFLYGYTF.

The chain couples TRBV28 to TRBJ2-7, with a tentative D call TRBD2 (6 bases). The CDR3 loop spans 16 amino acids. V was pared by 4 bases and J by 0 bases, with 16 bases between. CDR1 and CDR2 (germline): MDHEN, SYDVKM. The CDR3 DNA follows: TGTGCCAGCAGTTATACTACCTGGAGGGCCTCCTACGAGCAGTACTTC. Encoded protein: CASSYTTWRASYEQYF. The full variable domain, rest sourced from reference TRBV28 and TRBJ2-7, is DVKVTQSSRYLVKRTGEKVFLECVQDMDHENMFWYRQDPGLGLRLIYFSYDVKMKEKGDIPEGYSVSREKKERFSLILESASTNQTSMYLCASSYTTWRASYEQYFGPGTRLTVT.

This clone was observed a single time. V and J are TRBV28 and TRBJ1-5, with D perhaps matching TRBD1 (5 bases). CDR1 is MDHEN, CDR2 SYDVKM, per germline. The CDR3 covers 14 residues. Trimming shortened V by 5 bases and J by 11 bases, and 19 bases separated the two germline ends. CDR3 region: CASSPAGRIQAQHF. CDR3 in DNA: TGTGCCAGCAGTCCCGCAGGGCGGATCCAAGCCCAGCATTTT. Full variable domain (outside the CDR3, taken from reference TRBV28 and TRBJ1-5): DVKVTQSSRYLVKRTGEKVFLECVQDMDHENMFWYRQDPGLGLRLIYFSYDVKMKEKGDIPEGYSVSREKKERFSLILESASTNQTSMYLCASSPAGRIQAQHFGDGTRLSIL.

This chain uses TRBV7-2 with TRBJ2-1; 9 bases line up with TRBD2. CDR1 SGHTA and CDR2 FQGNSA come from the germline V gene. The V gene end was trimmed by 5 bases and the J gene end by 7 bases; junction bases not matched to a gene: 9. This CDR3 comprises 15 residues. CDR3 DNA sequence: TGTGCCAGCAGCCCCCATAGCGGGAGTAGGAATGAGCAGTTCTTC. Its protein is CASSPHSGSRNEQFF.

The chain uses TRBV11-3 and TRBJ2-3; the D is unclear. Trimming shortened V by 2 bases and J by 3 bases, and 6 bases separated the two germline ends. This CDR3 has 13 residues. Germline CDR1 SGHNT, CDR2 YENEEA. The CDR3 coding sequence is TGTGCCAGCAGCTTATTCGGGACAGATACGCAGTATTTT. This gives the protein CASSLFGTDTQYF.

The V gene is TRBV9, the J gene TRBJ2-7; 8 bases fit TRBD1. Germline-derived CDR1 and CDR2 are SGDLS and YYNGEE. Germline trimming cut 0 bases from V and 6 bases from J; bases unmatched to any gene: 11. CDR3 length: 16 amino acids. The CDR3 DNA reads TGTGCCAGCAGCGTAGGGGTGGGGCAGGGGGCCGGCGAGCAGTACTTC. Translating it yields CASSVGVGQGAGEQYF.